The 24 T cell receptor beta chains in this list originate from one sample, sequenced in a study of prognosis after radiotherapy for stage I lung cancer. Genomic DNA provided the template from which TCR beta CDR3 was amplified by two-round multiplex PCR. Amplification in first-round PCR relied on primers specific to each TRBV and TRBJ gene. Each CDR3 protein is one row after TCRdb ran MiXCR on the multiplex PCR reads. The sample shows 15,000 to 20,000 distinct CDR3 sequences, less than 40% of them seen only once. The specimen was PBMCs, collected before or after stereotactic body radiation therapy (not recorded which). The receptors were gathered from a donor older than 45 with non-small cell lung cancer.

There are many counts of this clonotype. The CDR3: CASSLQGNEQYF. In DNA form, the CDR3 reads TGCGCCAGCAGCCTACAGGGAAACGAGCAGTACTTC. The rearrangement joins TRBV5-1 to TRBJ2-7, with D perhaps matching TRBD1 (6 bases). With 4 bases removed from V and 5 bases from J, the gap between germline ends came to 10 bases. Germline CDR1 is SGHRS and CDR2 is YFSETQ. This CDR3 comprises 12 residues.

Remarks on this clonotype: This likely stems from a read error, as it lies one base from a far larger clone. The chain uses TRBV6-2 or TRBV6-3 and TRBJ2-2; no definite D call. There are 13 residues in the CDR3. Germline lookup yields CDR1 MNHEY and CDR2 SVGEGT. Trimming left V 5 bases short and J 7 bases short, with 11 bases between. The CDR3 region is CASSESELGELFF. CDR3 nucleotides: TGTGCCAGCAGTGAGTCGGAGCTCGGGGAGCTGTTTTTT.

The sample holds many counts of this clonotype. The rearrangement joins TRBV3-1 to TRBJ1-6; no definite D call. Germline CDR1 is LGHDT and CDR2 is YNNKEL (reference sequence). The CDR3 has 15 amino acids. Trimming cost V 5 bases and J 5 bases, with 13 bases left between them. The DNA of the CDR3 is TGTGCCAGCAGCAGCAAGCGGTCTAATAATTCACCCCTCCACTTT. Protein product: CASSSKRSNNSPLHF.

This clonotype has a count of ten or more. The chain employs TRBV18 and TRBJ1-5, with unresolved D. Germline V gives CDR1 KGHSH, CDR2 LQKENI. CDR3 length: 13 amino acids. The V end was cut by 1 base, the J end by 1 base, with 2 bases between. The CDR3 nucleotides read TGTGCCAGCTCACCACTCAGCAATCAGCCCCAGCATTTT. This encodes CASSPLSNQPQHF.

This clonotype occurred many times. The rearrangement uses TRBV2 and TRBJ2-7, with unresolved D. Trimming took 8 bases from V and 9 from J, leaving 14 bases between them. The CDR3 loop spans 11 amino acids. From germline, CDR1 is SNHLY and CDR2 FYNNEI. CDR3 in DNA: TGTGCCAGCGGCTATCTAGAGCTGCAGTACTTC. Translation gives CASGYLELQYF.

This clonotype has ten or more counts. A read error may produce the germline difference seen at one junction end. The chain combines TRBV6-4 with TRBJ2-3; 10 nucleotides agree with TRBD1. The CDR3 runs 12 residues. Germline CDR1 MRHNA, CDR2 SNTAGT. The CDR3 DNA reads TGTGCCAGCAGCGTACCCGGGACAGGGGAGGGTTTT. This gives the protein CASSVPGTGEGF.

Worth noting for this clonotype: Only one base separates this from a far larger clonotype, so it likely reflects a read error. The gene calls are TRBV6-5 and TRBJ1-5; 8 bases are a match to TRBD1. The CDR3 is 13 residues long. CDR1 MNHEY and CDR2 SVGAGI come from the germline V gene. The CDR3 protein is CATGTGFYQHQHF. DNA of the CDR3: TGTGCCACCGGGACAGGTTTTTATCAGCACCAGCATTTT.

Regarding this clonotype: A far larger clone differs by one base, so this is likely a read error. This chain links TRBV19 with TRBJ2-5, with 10 bases aligning to TRBD1. With the DNA end fitting TRBJ2-1 better, the J assignment may be wrong. Germline CDR1 reads LNHDA; CDR2 reads SQIVND (reference sequence). The CDR3 has 14 amino acids. Here the CDR3 reads CASSRDRGVNEQFF. CDR3 DNA sequence: TGTGCCAGTAGTAGGGACAGGGGCGTCAATGAGCAGTTCTTC.

This clonotype appeared many times. The chain combines TRBV7-9 with TRBJ1-2; tentative D call: TRBD1 (5 bases). CDR3 length: 16 amino acids. Germline values: CDR1 SEHNR, CDR2 FQNEAQ (reference sequence). V lost 6 bases and J 4 bases, leaving 21 bases between the germline ends. The CDR3 DNA reads TGTGCCAGCAGGCCGGGACGTATGGGCGTGGGCTATGGCTACACCTTC. Amino acid sequence: CASRPGRMGVGYGYTF.

This clonotype was observed at least ten times. V usage is TRBV12-3 or TRBV12-4 and J usage is TRBJ1-2; D uncertain. V lost 4 bases to trimming and J lost 2 bases, with 5 bases between them. The CDR3 contains 12 residues. CDR3 residues: CASSSSNYGYTF. Written as DNA, the CDR3 is TGTGCCAGCAGTTCCTCCAACTATGGCTACACCTTC.

This clonotype was seen many times. The V gene is TRBV11-2, the J gene TRBJ2-7; D possibly corresponds to TRBD2 (5 bases). Between the trimmed V and J ends, which lost 1 base and 0 bases, there was a span of 10 bases. Germline V gene data show CDR1 as SGHAT and CDR2 as FQNNGV. The CDR3 spans 15 residues. CDR3: CASSLVTGLSYEQYF. Here the CDR3 DNA reads TGTGCCAGCAGCTTAGTCACCGGACTCTCCTACGAGCAGTACTTC.

Sample share makes this clonotype medium-sized. The genes are TRBV20-1 and TRBJ2-3; 7 positions agree with TRBD2. After removal of 6 bases from V and 0 bases from J, the junction contained 6 bases not matched to a gene. CDR3 size: 14 residues. Germline CDR1 and CDR2: DFQATT and SNEGSKA (reference sequence). CDR3 sequence: CSAPLAPSTDTQYF. In nucleotides, the CDR3 is TGCAGTGCCCCACTAGCGCCAAGCACAGATACGCAGTATTTT.

This clonotype was observed many times. The chain employs TRBV18 and TRBJ2-3; possibly TRBD1 for D (5 bases). The CDR3 loop spans 14 amino acids. Germline V gene sequence: CDR1 KGHSH, CDR2 LQKENI. V lost 1 base, J lost 2 bases, and 7 bases lay in between. CDR3: CASSPQQATDTQYF. CDR3 sequence (DNA): TGTGCCAGCTCACCACAACAGGCCACAGATACGCAGTATTTT.

The rearrangement links TRBV24-1 to TRBJ2-1; TRBD2 matches 11 bases. Trimming removed 9 bases from V and 9 bases from J; junction bases left unmatched: 12. Germline V CDR1 and CDR2: KGHDR, SFDVKD. The CDR3 is 15 residues long. CDR3 sequence (DNA): TGTGCCACCGCCACGGTACTAGCGGGAGCGGGTGAGCAGTTCTTC. Residues: CATATVLAGAGEQFF.

Note on this clonotype: A far bigger clonotype differs at one base, so this is likely a read error. The rearrangement uses TRBV6-8 and TRBJ1-1; 9 bases are shared with TRBD1. CDR3 size: 15 residues. Germline-derived CDR1 and CDR2 are MNHGY and SAAAGT. With 7 bases clipped from V and 5 bases from J, the junction kept 11 bases outside the gene matches. The CDR3 loop is CASKMGPDRGTEAFF. The CDR3 DNA is TGTGCCAGCAAGATGGGCCCCGACAGGGGGACTGAAGCTTTCTTT.

Ten or more counts support this clonotype. The chain carries TRBV24-1 and TRBJ2-2, with D unresolved. Deletions cut 2 bases from V and 2 bases from J, with 11 bases between. The CDR3 contains 16 residues. The germline gives CDR1 KGHDR, CDR2 SFDVKD. The CDR3 here is CATSDSTNLNTGELFF. The CDR3 bases are TGTGCCACCAGTGATTCAACGAACCTCAACACCGGGGAGCTGTTTTTT.

This clonotype has ten or more counts. The chain carries TRBV4-2 and TRBJ2-7, with 10 bases identical to TRBD1. The CDR3 is 17 residues long. Trimming removed 2 bases from V and 5 bases from J; junction bases left unmatched: 12. Germline CDR1 is LGHNA and CDR2 is YNFKEQ. The DNA for the CDR3 is TGTGCCAGCAGCCAATCCCGTGGGGGGACAGGGGCGGACGAGCAGTACTTC. Its translation is CASSQSRGGTGADEQYF.

This clonotype was detected only once. Here the CDR3 omits its conserved ending phenylalanine or tryptophan, so a read error is the likely source. The V and J genes are TRBV6-1 and TRBJ2-7, with TRBD2 matching 9 bases. This CDR3 comprises 14 residues. V trimming: 9 bases; J trimming: 4 bases; junction bases outside the gene matches: 10. CDR1 MNHNS and CDR2 SASEGT come from the germline V gene. The CDR3 protein is CASSQREASYEQYL. The CDR3 DNA sequence: TGTGCCAGTTCCCAGCGGGAGGCGTCATACGAGCAGTACTTA.

To note about this clonotype: This probably arose from a read error, given a far larger clone one base away. This chain joins TRBV6-8 and TRBJ2-7; a weak D match, TRBD2 (5 bases). The germline CDR1 and CDR2 sequences are MNHGY and SAAAGT. V was clipped by 6 bases and J by 0 bases, with 18 bases between them. CDR3 length: 16 amino acids. Written as DNA, the CDR3 is TGTGCCAGCAGACCCTCTTTGGGTAGCGCCTCCTACGAGCAGTACTTC. Its protein product is CASRPSLGSASYEQYF.

This clonotype was observed many times. The genes are TRBV16 and TRBJ2-7; D possibly corresponds to TRBD1 (6 bases). Germline loops: CDR1 KGHSY, CDR2 FQNENV. There are 14 residues in the CDR3. Trimming removed 3 bases from V and 3 bases from J, with 12 bases in between. CDR3 coding DNA: TGTGCCAGCAGCCATGGGACAACAAGCTACGAGCAGTACTTC. It encodes CASSHGTTSYEQYF.

There are many counts of this clonotype. The rearrangement joins TRBV2 to TRBJ2-2; D gene unclear. Trimming left V 5 bases short and J 4 bases short, with 11 bases between. In germline, CDR1 is SNHLY, CDR2 FYNNEI. This CDR3 is built from 14 residues. The CDR3 DNA reads TGTGCCAGCAGTAGTAGGCCTTCCACCGGGGAGCTGTTTTTT. Its translation is CASSSRPSTGELFF. The whole variable domain, filled in from reference TRBV2 and TRBJ2-2, reads EPEVTQTPSHQVTQMGQEVILRCVPISNHLYFYWYRQILGQKVEFLVSFYNNEISEKSEIFDDQFSVERPDGSNFTLKIRSTKLEDSAMYFCASSSRPSTGELFFGEGSRLTVL.

The sample holds many counts of this clonotype. The V and J genes are TRBV30 and TRBJ2-7, with D tentatively TRBD1 (6 bases). Germline CDR1 is GTSNPN and CDR2 is SVGIG (reference sequence). V lost 1 base and J lost 4, with 8 bases in between. The CDR3 is made up of 12 amino acids. CDR3 in DNA: TGTGCCTGGAGTGACAGGGTGTACGAGCAGTACTTC. Translated: CAWSDRVYEQYF. Full variable domain (missing parts from reference TRBV30 and TRBJ2-7): SQTIHQWPATLVQPVGSPLSLECTVEGTSNPNLYWYRQAAGRGLQLLFYSVGIGQISSEVPQNLSASRPQDRQFILSSKKLLLSDSGFYLCAWSDRVYEQYFGPGTRLTVT.

This clonotype was counted ten times or more. The rearrangement joins TRBV6-6 to TRBJ2-7, with a possible D match to TRBD2 (5 bases). Germline CDR1 MNHNY, CDR2 SVGAGI (reference sequence). V shed 0 bases and J shed 4 bases, with 10 bases lying between them. The CDR3 is made up of 14 amino acids. The CDR3 DNA reads as TGTGCCAGCAGTTACTCGCGGGCAGATTACGAGCAGTACTTC. Amino acids: CASSYSRADYEQYF.

This clonotype was recorded at least ten times. The chain links TRBV15 to TRBJ2-7; 8 bases match TRBD2. With 3 bases clipped from V and 4 bases from J, the junction kept 8 bases outside the gene matches. Germline V CDR1 and CDR2: LNHNV, YYDKDF (reference sequence). The CDR3 covers 15 residues. In DNA, the CDR3 is TGTGCCACCAGCAGGAGGGGCGGGAGGCGGTACGAGCAGTACTTC. Amino acids: CATSRRGGRRYEQYF.